Listed here are 11 T cell receptor beta chains from one sample, sequenced in a study of blood T cells in healthy people across ages. Sample-barcoded 5' priming and a J-beta primer mix drove a second PCR of about 6 to 12 cycles. TCRdb analysed the 5' RACE reads with MiXCR anew, one entry per CDR3 protein. The sample shows 1.5 million to 2 million distinct CDR3 sequences, approximately 39% of them seen only once. Sequencing input: blood. The receptors shown here come from a human donor in good health.

The sample holds one count of this clonotype. The V and J genes are TRBV10-3 and TRBJ2-2; 8 bases are a match to TRBD2. V lost 2 bases and J lost 2; bases outside the gene matches: 7. This CDR3 has 17 residues. CDR1 ENHRY and CDR2 SYGVKD come from the germline V gene. DNA for the CDR3: TGTGCCATCAGTGAGCCCGCGGCGGGGGGAAACACCGGGGAGCTGTTTTTT. The encoded protein is CAISEPAAGGNTGELFF.

This clonotype appeared a few times. The V call is TRBV5-1, the J call TRBJ2-7, with 10 nucleotides matching TRBD1. The V gene's germline CDR1 is SGHRS and CDR2 YFSETQ. Trimming took 6 bases from V and 2 from J; bases not matched to a gene: 8. CDR3 size: 15 residues. For the CDR3, the DNA is TGCGCCAGCACCCCGGGACAGGGGTTCCCCTACGAGCAGTACTTC. Translating it yields CASTPGQGFPYEQYF. Full variable domain (rest looked up from reference TRBV5-1 and TRBJ2-7): KAGVTQTPRYLIKTRGQQVTLSCSPISGHRSVSWYQQTPGQGLQFLFEYFSETQRNKGNFPGRFSGRQFSNSRSEMNVSTLELGDSALYLCASTPGQGFPYEQYFGPGTRLTVT.

The V call is TRBV7-8, the J call TRBJ1-2; D perhaps matches TRBD1 (5 bases). Trimming pared 11 bases from V and 4 bases from J, leaving 17 bases between. CDR1 and CDR2 from the germline V gene are SGHVS and FQNEAQ. CDR3 length equals 13 residues. CDR3 sequence reads: CAGGAGLGYGYTF. CDR3 sequence (DNA): TGTGCCGGGGGAGCAGGGCTAGGCTATGGCTACACCTTC. The whole variable domain, filled in from reference TRBV7-8 and TRBJ1-2, reads GAGVSQSPRYKVAKRGQDVALRCDPISGHVSLFWYQQALGQGPEFLTYFQNEAQLDKSGLPSDRFFAERPEGSVSTLKIQRTQQEDSAVYLCAGGAGLGYGYTFGSGTRLTVV.

The table lists this clonotype with a count of one. The V gene is TRBV12-3 or TRBV12-4, the J gene TRBJ2-1; TRBD1 matches at 12 bases. The CDR3 sequence is 17 residues long. With 1 base clipped from V and 9 bases from J, the junction kept 10 bases outside the gene matches. The CDR3 here is CASSLGGGTGGFSEQFF. CDR3 nucleotide sequence: TGTGCCAGCAGTTTAGGAGGCGGGACAGGGGGCTTTAGTGAGCAGTTCTTC.

This clonotype was seen more than once but under ten times. The rearrangement links TRBV15 to TRBJ1-5; D is unclear. Germline V gives CDR1 LNHNV, CDR2 YYDKDF (reference sequence). The CDR3 length is 14 residues. The germline V and J ends were trimmed by 2 bases and 4 bases, with 9 bases remaining between them. This chain's CDR3 is CATSRFGRNQPQHF. The CDR3 DNA sequence: TGTGCCACCAGCAGATTCGGAAGGAATCAGCCCCAGCATTTT.

This chain joins TRBV18 and TRBJ2-3; 7 bases align to TRBD2. Per germline, CDR1 KGHSH and CDR2 LQKENI. The CDR3 length is 16 residues. The J segment lost 2 bases and the V segment lost 0 bases, leaving 5 bases of the junction unmatched. In nucleotides, the CDR3 is TGTGCCAGCTCACCACCGCCTAGCGGCCTCACAGATACGCAGTATTTT. Translated, it gives CASSPPPSGLTDTQYF.

The chain couples TRBV7-6 to TRBJ2-7; D remains unclear. Trimming left V 1 base short and J 3 bases short, with 7 bases between. Germline-derived CDR1 and CDR2 are SGHVS and FNYEAQ. This CDR3 is 13 amino acids long. The CDR3 reads CASSLVHRYEQYF. CDR3 nucleotides: TGTGCCAGCAGCTTAGTGCACCGCTACGAGCAGTACTTC.

The chain uses TRBV4-2 and TRBJ2-7; perhaps TRBD1 as D (6 bases). The CDR3 runs to 14 residues. The germline V gene encodes CDR1 LGHNA and CDR2 YNFKEQ. The V gene lost 0 bases and the J gene lost 7 bases, with 13 bases spanning the gap. The CDR3 nucleotides read TGTGCCAGCAGCCAAGAACAGGGTAGAGGGGAGCAGTACTTC. Its translation is CASSQEQGRGEQYF.

This chain joins TRBV6-1 and TRBJ1-1, with a weak D call TRBD1 (5 bases). The CDR3 spans 16 residues. Germline CDR1 MNHNS, CDR2 SASEGT. V was clipped by 2 bases and J by 0 bases, with 13 bases between them. The CDR3 spells CASSEYRGTLNTEAFF. As DNA, the CDR3 is TGTGCCAGCAGTGAATATAGGGGCACTTTGAACACTGAAGCTTTCTTT.

The CDR3 sequence: CSVGKDRGRDTQYF. CDR3 nucleotides: TGCAGCGTGGGGAAGGACAGGGGCAGAGATACGCAGTATTTT. The chain has TRBV29-1 and TRBJ2-3; the match to TRBD1 covers 9 bases. This CDR3 contains 14 residues. The trim removed 6 bases at V and 5 bases at J, leaving 9 bases unmatched. CDR1 and CDR2 from the germline V gene are SQVTM and ANQGSEA.

The chain couples TRBV7-2 to TRBJ1-4; D gene unclear. There are 13 residues in the CDR3. In germline, CDR1 is SGHTA, CDR2 FQGNSA. V was pared by 4 bases and J by 6 bases, with 9 bases between. As DNA, the CDR3 is TGTGCCAGCAGCTCCAGTTGGCATGAAAAACTGTTTTTT. Residues: CASSSSWHEKLFF.